The 18 T cell receptor beta chains below come from one sample, sequenced in a study of T cell changes during pregnancy in multiple sclerosis (dated by TCRdb to about 2019). Libraries were built with the immunoSEQ multiplex PCR assay. The clones in this table, taken by TCRdb from immuneACCESS, are in-frame only. Not every clone is retained; where verified, under half of the shortfall comes from an unresolved V gene, and the cause of the rest is unknown. The table for this sample lists approximately 71,000 clones; roughly 92% of them were counted only once. The ten most abundant clones make up roughly 1.2% of the sample. The sample consisted of peripheral blood, taken in the third trimester of pregnancy. Receptor source: a female donor with multiple sclerosis, enrolled in a pregnancy study.

V gene TRBV5-1 combines with J gene TRBJ2-1; D not resolved. The CDR3 is 15 amino acids. CDR1 and CDR2 (germline): SGHRS, YFSETQ. Trimming pared 1 base from V and 4 bases from J, leaving 12 bases between. DNA for the CDR3: TGCGCCAGCAGCTTGTTCCCTAGTAGTTACAATGAGCAGTTCTTC. Translation: CASSLFPSSYNEQFF.

The chain recombines TRBV5-1 with TRBJ2-7; D is undetermined. CDR3 length equals 12 residues. In germline, CDR1 is SGHRS, CDR2 YFSETQ. With 0 bases removed from V and 3 bases from J, the gap between germline ends came to 4 bases. CDR3 protein: CASSLDGYEQYF. DNA of the CDR3: TGCGCCAGCAGCTTGGACGGCTACGAGCAGTACTTC.

V and J are TRBV2 and TRBJ2-7; 9 positions agree with TRBD2. Losses at the gene ends were 4 bases for V and 7 bases for J; bases not matched to a gene: 8. The CDR3 consists of 14 residues. Germline CDR1 SNHLY, CDR2 FYNNEI. CDR3 sequence (DNA): TGTGCCAGCAGTGTAGTAGCGGGAGCGGGTGAGCAGTACTTC. Protein product: CASSVVAGAGEQYF.

The rearrangement uses TRBV2 and TRBJ2-2; 8 bases are a match to TRBD2. CDR1 and CDR2 from the germline V gene are SNHLY and FYNNEI. The length of the CDR3 is 15 residues. V dropped 6 bases and J dropped 7; count of bases not matched to a gene: 10. As DNA, the CDR3 is TGTGCCAGCAGCGTTCCACGGGGGGGGGTCGGGGAGCTGTTTTTT. This translates into CASSVPRGGVGELFF.

The J gene is TRBJ2-1, the V gene TRBV11-1; D not certain. CDR3 length: 14 residues. Germline assignment: CDR1 SGHAT and CDR2 FQDESV (reference sequence). Trimming stripped 5 bases from V and 0 bases from J, with 8 bases between. CDR3 in amino acids: CASSLLSSYNEQFF. The CDR3 bases are TGTGCCAGCAGCCTGCTAAGCTCCTACAATGAGCAGTTCTTC.

The chain uses TRBV10-3 and TRBJ2-7, with 7 positions matching TRBD1. After removal of 3 bases from V and 2 bases from J, the junction contained 10 bases not matched to a gene. This CDR3 is built from 16 residues. In germline, CDR1 is ENHRY, CDR2 SYGVKD. The CDR3 DNA is TGTGCCATCAGTGATACCGAACAGGGGTCGACCTACGAGCAGTACTTC. It codes for CAISDTEQGSTYEQYF.

The chain has TRBV6-5 and TRBJ1-2, with TRBD1 as a possible D gene (5 bases). Germline V gene lookup returns CDR1 MNHEY and CDR2 SVGAGI. This CDR3 has 15 residues. Deletions cut 6 bases from V and 3 bases from J, with 17 bases between. The CDR3 DNA is TGTGCCAGCAGCACAACAAGGGGAGGGGACTATGGCTACACCTTC. Translating gives CASSTTRGGDYGYTF.

The J gene is TRBJ1-4, the V gene TRBV5-4, with 7 bases fitting TRBD1. Germline trimming cut 4 bases from V and 1 base from J; bases unmatched to any gene: 4. This CDR3 region has 15 residues. CDR1 is SGHNT, CDR2 YYREEE, per germline (reference sequence). CDR3 sequence: CASSPRQGTNEKLFF. CDR3 nucleotides: TGTGCCAGCAGCCCAAGACAGGGAACTAATGAAAAACTGTTTTTT.

This rearrangement joins TRBV7-9 to TRBJ2-5; D is unclear. CDR3 size: 13 residues. The ends were cut back, 5 bases at V and 5 bases at J, with 12 bases in the middle. Germline CDR1 is SEHNR and CDR2 is FQNEAQ (reference sequence). The CDR3 coding sequence is TGTGCCAGCAGCCCTACTCCGTGGGAGACCCAGTACTTC. This encodes CASSPTPWETQYF.

The gene calls are TRBV7-2 and TRBJ2-7; 7 bases align to TRBD1. The germline CDR1 and CDR2 sequences are SGHTA and FQGNSA. This CDR3 has 13 amino acids. With V trimmed by 6 bases and J by 4 bases, 6 bases remained unmatched. The CDR3 protein is CASSYTGVYEQYF. CDR3 sequence (DNA): TGTGCCAGCAGTTATACAGGGGTATACGAGCAGTACTTC.

This chain connects TRBV9 to TRBJ2-3, with TRBD2 identical over 13 bases. Germline lookup yields CDR1 SGDLS and CDR2 YYNGEE. The CDR3 runs to 16 residues. The junction had 1 base not matched to a gene; V was cut back by 0 bases and J by 3 bases. CDR3 region: CASSVGTSGSTDTQYF. DNA of the CDR3: TGTGCCAGCAGCGTAGGGACTAGCGGGAGTACAGATACGCAGTATTTT.

A single count supports this clone. V is TRBV6-5 and J is TRBJ1-1, with D unresolved. Germline loops: CDR1 MNHEY, CDR2 SVGAGI. V was clipped by 5 bases and J by 5 bases, with 12 bases between them. CDR3 length: 13 residues. The CDR3 spells CASSLRTGTEAFF. CDR3 coding DNA: TGTGCCAGCAGTCTGAGGACGGGAACTGAAGCTTTCTTT.

V is TRBV28 and J is TRBJ1-2, with a weak D call TRBD1 (5 bases). The CDR3 extends over 13 amino acids. Per germline, CDR1 MDHEN and CDR2 SYDVKM. Trimming took off 10 bases at V and 4 bases at J, with 16 bases between the two ends. Here the CDR3 reads CAIPGGRGYGYTF. As DNA, the CDR3 is TGTGCCATCCCGGGGGGGAGAGGCTATGGCTACACCTTC.

The rearrangement links TRBV29-1 to TRBJ1-5, with TRBD1 matching over 7 bases. V was clipped by 5 bases and J by 7 bases; unmatched bases: 5. The CDR3 length is 12 residues. Germline V CDR1 and CDR2: SQVTM, ANQGSEA. CDR3 DNA: TGCAGCGTTACAGGGGCGGGACAGCCCCAGCATTTT. This gives the protein CSVTGAGQPQHF.

The V gene is TRBV10-1, the J gene TRBJ2-7, with D unclear. Germline values: CDR1 WNHNN, CDR2 SYGVQD (reference sequence). Trimming cost V 4 bases and J 4 bases, with 14 bases left between them. The CDR3 loop spans 14 amino acids. CDR3 nucleotide sequence: TGCGCCAGCAGTGGTCGAGGTGGCTCTTACGAGCAGTACTTC. It translates to CASSGRGGSYEQYF.

V gene TRBV10-1 combines with J gene TRBJ2-5; D might be TRBD2 (6 bases). Germline lookup yields CDR1 WNHNN and CDR2 SYGVQD (reference sequence). This CDR3 has 16 amino acids. The ends were cut back, 3 bases at V and 9 bases at J, with 23 bases in the middle. The CDR3 DNA reads as TGCGCCAGCAGTGAAGGGACTTATATTGGATCAGGGCCCCAGTACTTC. Encoded protein: CASSEGTYIGSGPQYF.

This clone was counted a single time. The chain links TRBV6-5 to TRBJ2-7; 7 bases agree with TRBD2. The ends lost 2 bases at V and 4 bases at J; junction bases unmatched: 8. The CDR3 covers 15 residues. Looked up from germline, CDR1 is MNHEY and CDR2 is SVGAGI. CDR3 residues: CASSYASGITYEQYF. The CDR3 bases are TGTGCCAGCAGTTACGCGAGCGGGATCACGTACGAGCAGTACTTC.

The CDR3 DNA follows: TGTGCCAGCAGCGCCTCAGGGGACACTGAAGCTTTCTTT. Translated: CASSASGDTEAFF. The gene calls are TRBV7-3 and TRBJ1-1; a weak D match, TRBD1 (6 bases). CDR3 size: 13 residues. V lost 5 bases and J 3 bases, leaving 10 bases between the germline ends. Germline V CDR1 and CDR2: SGHTA, FQGTGA.